Presented here are 24 T cell receptor beta chains from one specimen sequenced in a study of cytomegalovirus exposure and HLA in healthy donors. Profiled with immunoSEQ multiplex PCR; TCRdb holds only in-frame clones, not every one. Seen here are 150,000 to 200,000 clones, about 87% observed once, and the top ten hold roughly 1.5%. Material: PBMCs. These receptors were collected from a woman in her 30s in good health and CMV-seronegative.

The J gene is TRBJ1-3, the V gene TRBV18; 8 positions match TRBD1. The germline gives CDR1 KGHSH, CDR2 LQKENI. The V and J ends lost 5 bases and 0 bases, in that order; junction bases with no gene match: 9. There are 17 residues in the CDR3. The CDR3 bases are TGTGCCAGCTCAGGAGCCGGGACAGGAGTCTCTGGAAACACCATATATTTT. Translated: CASSGAGTGVSGNTIYF.

The chain employs TRBV18 and TRBJ1-5; TRBD1 aligns across 9 bases. The CDR3 is made up of 15 amino acids. Germline V lookup: CDR1 KGHSH, CDR2 LQKENI. V gave up 6 bases and J gave up 6 bases; unmatched junction bases: 9. The CDR3 here is CASSGGTGLSQPQHF. The CDR3 region has the DNA TGTGCCAGCTCGGGGGGGACAGGGCTATCTCAGCCCCAGCATTTT. Using reference TRBV18 and TRBJ1-5 for the parts outside the CDR3, the full variable domain is NAGVMQNPRHLVRRRGQEARLRCSPMKGHSHVYWYRQLPEEGLKFMVYLQKENIIDESGMPKERFSAEFPKEGPSILRIQQVVRGDSAAYFCASSGGTGLSQPQHFGDGTRLSIL.

The chain joins TRBV4-2 to TRBJ2-7, with a tentative D call TRBD2 (7 bases). Trimming shortened V by 1 base and J by 1 base, and 20 bases separated the two germline ends. The CDR3 is 18 residues long. CDR1 and CDR2 from the germline V gene are LGHNA and YNFKEQ. CDR3 DNA: TGTGCCAGCAGCCAAGCGACGGGAAAAGGGGGGGGGTCCTACGAGCAGTACTTC. It specifies CASSQATGKGGGSYEQYF.

In this sample, this clone turned up a few times. This sequence joins TRBV5-1 and TRBJ2-7; 9 nucleotides line up with TRBD1. The CDR3 loop spans 18 amino acids. Germline CDR1 and CDR2: SGHRS and YFSETQ. V lost 2 bases and J lost 2; bases outside the gene matches: 14. The CDR3 reads CASSFNLPSGTGTYEQYF. The CDR3 DNA is TGCGCCAGCAGCTTTAACCTCCCCTCCGGGACAGGGACCTACGAGCAGTACTTC.

The CDR3 here is CAWSVFPGTNIQYF. In nucleotides, the CDR3 is TGTGCCTGGAGTGTATTTCCAGGTACAAACATTCAGTACTTC. This rearrangement joins TRBV30 to TRBJ2-4; D gene unclear. CDR3 length equals 14 residues. V lost 0 bases and J 6 bases, leaving 12 bases between the germline ends. Germline V gene lookup returns CDR1 GTSNPN and CDR2 SVGIG (reference sequence).

This clone came up a few times. V usage is TRBV29-1 and J usage is TRBJ1-2; D possibly corresponds to TRBD1 (6 bases). CDR3 length: 14 residues. V lost 6 bases and J lost 8, with 22 bases in between. Germline loops: CDR1 SQVTM, CDR2 ANQGSEA. CDR3 in DNA: TGCAGCGTGCTACCCTTACAGGGTGAGAGAGGCTACACCTTC. Translation gives CSVLPLQGERGYTF.

V usage is TRBV6-6 and J usage is TRBJ2-6; 7 nucleotides match TRBD2. Germline CDR1 and CDR2: MNHNY and SVGAGI (reference sequence). The CDR3 is 16 amino acids. Trimming took 0 bases from V and 2 from J; bases not matched to a gene: 1. The DNA for the CDR3 is TGTGCCAGCAGTTACTCGGGAGGGACTGGGGCCAACGTCCTGACTTTC. This encodes CASSYSGGTGANVLTF.

This chain connects TRBV5-4 to TRBJ2-3, with 7 bases that match TRBD1. The CDR3 totals 13 residues. Germline assignment: CDR1 SGHNT and CDR2 YYREEE (reference sequence). V gave up 0 bases and J gave up 5 bases; unmatched junction bases: 0. This CDR3 is CASSLDRGDTQYF. For the CDR3, the DNA is TGTGCCAGCAGCTTGGACAGGGGAGATACGCAGTATTTT.

This sequence joins TRBV25-1 and TRBJ1-2; TRBD1 matches at 7 bases. The length of the CDR3 is 16 residues. Germline V gene lookup returns CDR1 MGHDK and CDR2 SYGVNS. V was clipped by 2 bases and J by 2 bases; unmatched bases: 8. CDR3 residues: CASSEPRDRRNYGYTF. The DNA of the CDR3 is TGTGCCAGCAGTGAACCGCGGGACAGACGAAACTATGGCTACACCTTC.

This chain links TRBV9 with TRBJ1-1; possibly TRBD1 for D (6 bases). This CDR3 comprises 17 residues. Germline V gene lookup returns CDR1 SGDLS and CDR2 YYNGEE. Trimming took 0 bases from V and 2 from J, leaving 17 bases between them. CDR3 sequence (DNA): TGTGCCAGCAGCGTAGGTCCGGGGGGGCACGGAAACACTGAAGCTTTCTTT. Residues: CASSVGPGGHGNTEAFF.

V is TRBV6-1 and J is TRBJ2-5, with D unresolved. This CDR3 region has 15 residues. Trimming cost V 5 bases and J 2 bases, with 15 bases left between them. Germline V CDR1 and CDR2: MNHNS, SASEGT. This chain's CDR3 is CASSPRTIMQETQYF. CDR3 DNA: TGTGCCAGCAGTCCCCGAACAATAATGCAAGAGACCCAGTACTTC.

The DNA for the CDR3 is TGCGCCAGCAGCTTGGGAGACAGGGACGAGCCCCAGCATTTT. Residues: CASSLGDRDEPQHF. This chain uses TRBV5-1 with TRBJ1-5; 7 bases are a match to TRBD1. Germline values: CDR1 SGHRS, CDR2 YFSETQ. This CDR3 spans 14 amino acids. V was clipped by 0 bases and J by 8 bases; unmatched bases: 5.

J is TRBJ2-2 and V is TRBV11-3; 7 bases are a match to TRBD2. This CDR3 comprises 15 residues. The ends lost 3 bases at V and 1 base at J; junction bases unmatched: 2. Germline V CDR1 and CDR2: SGHNT, YENEEA. CDR3 DNA: TGTGCCAGCAGCTTCGGGACTATGAACACCGGGGAGCTGTTTTTT. Protein: CASSFGTMNTGELFF.

The rearrangement joins TRBV30 to TRBJ1-3; no reliable D call. The V end was cut by 4 bases, the J end by 0 bases, with 7 bases between. This CDR3 is 13 amino acids long. CDR1 and CDR2 (germline): GTSNPN, SVGIG (reference sequence). CDR3 bases: TGTGCCTGGAATCCCTACTCTGGAAACACCATATATTTT. It codes for CAWNPYSGNTIYF.

The V and J genes are TRBV2 and TRBJ2-3, with a tentative D call TRBD2 (6 bases). Trimming took 1 base from V and 2 from J, leaving 13 bases between them. CDR1 is SNHLY and CDR2 is FYNNEI in the germline V gene. The CDR3 sequence is 16 residues long. The CDR3 region has the DNA TGTGCCAGCAGTGAAGGGGGACTGCCCCCCACAGATACGCAGTATTTT. Translation: CASSEGGLPPTDTQYF.

The chain employs TRBV2 and TRBJ1-1; 7 bases align to TRBD1. This CDR3 has 12 residues. V was clipped by 9 bases and J by 7 bases; unmatched bases: 8. CDR1 and CDR2 (germline): SNHLY, FYNNEI. DNA of the CDR3: TGTGCCAGGGGACAGACGGGGATTGAAGCTTTCTTT. It yields the protein CARGQTGIEAFF.

The chain joins TRBV7-2 to TRBJ2-5; the match to TRBD2 covers 14 bases. The V gene end was trimmed by 3 bases and the J gene end by 2 bases; junction bases not matched to a gene: 11. Germline CDR1 reads SGHTA; CDR2 reads FQGNSA. This CDR3 has 19 amino acids. CDR3 DNA: TGTGCCAGCAGCTTGATGAGTGGGACTAGCGGGGGAGAACAAGAGACCCAGTACTTC. Protein sequence: CASSLMSGTSGGEQETQYF.

The table lists this clone with a few counts. The chain combines TRBV7-9 with TRBJ2-2; 7 bases are a match to TRBD1. Trimming cost V 5 bases and J 3 bases; bases outside gene matches: 9. CDR3 size: 16 residues. The germline CDR1 and CDR2 sequences are SEHNR and FQNEAQ (reference sequence). For the CDR3, the DNA is TGTGCCAGCAGCGCGACGACAGGGCTACACACCGGGGAGCTGTTTTTT. Translation: CASSATTGLHTGELFF.

V usage is TRBV6-1 and J usage is TRBJ1-2; TRBD1 is a possible D gene (6 bases). The CDR3 spans 17 residues. Germline assignment: CDR1 MNHNS and CDR2 SASEGT. V was clipped by 0 bases and J by 5 bases, with 19 bases between them. The CDR3 DNA sequence: TGTGCCAGCAGTGAAGCGTGGGAGGGGGGCACCCCTTATGGCTACACCTTC. It codes for CASSEAWEGGTPYGYTF.

V gene TRBV5-1 combines with J gene TRBJ2-7; 8 bases agree with TRBD1. Germline values: CDR1 SGHRS, CDR2 YFSETQ. This CDR3 contains 17 residues. Unmatched junction bases numbered 11, after V lost 0 bases and J lost 3 bases. CDR3 region: CASSLARGQGIVYEQYF. The DNA for the CDR3 is TGCGCCAGCAGCTTGGCCCGAGGACAGGGAATCGTCTACGAGCAGTACTTC.

The chain joins TRBV5-4 to TRBJ1-3; TRBD1 matches at 7 bases. This CDR3 is built from 16 residues. V gave up 4 bases and J gave up 6 bases; unmatched junction bases: 13. From germline, CDR1 is SGHNT and CDR2 YYREEE (reference sequence). CDR3 amino acids: CASSNRGGVGENTIYF. In DNA, the CDR3 is TGTGCCAGCAGCAACAGGGGTGGCGTGGGTGAAAACACCATATATTTT.

Concerning this clone itself: The same CDR3 arises from other DNA sequences in this sample as well. The V gene is TRBV6-5, the J gene TRBJ2-7; D is possibly TRBD1 (6 bases). The V gene lost 5 bases and the J gene lost 2 bases, with 10 bases spanning the gap. The germline CDR1 and CDR2 sequences are MNHEY and SVGAGI. CDR3 length equals 13 residues. For the CDR3, the DNA is TGTGCCAGCAGTCCGGACAGAGCCTACGAGCAGTACTTC. This translates into CASSPDRAYEQYF.

This chain links TRBV7-9 with TRBJ1-5; no firm D call. Trimming stripped 5 bases from V and 3 bases from J, with 14 bases between. There are 15 residues in the CDR3. Per germline, CDR1 SEHNR and CDR2 FQNEAQ (reference sequence). CDR3 loop: CASSKTSGLNQPQHF. As DNA, the CDR3 is TGTGCCAGCAGCAAAACATCAGGACTCAATCAGCCCCAGCATTTT. Full variable domain (rest looked up from reference TRBV7-9 and TRBJ1-5): DTGVSQNPRHKITKRGQNVTFRCDPISEHNRLYWYRQTLGQGPEFLTYFQNEAQLEKSRLLSDRFSAERPKGSFSTLEIQRTEQGDSAMYLCASSKTSGLNQPQHFGDGTRLSIL.

V usage is TRBV27 and J usage is TRBJ1-5; D is possibly TRBD1 (5 bases). Trimming cost V 8 bases and J 4 bases, with 12 bases left between them. CDR1 and CDR2 from the germline V gene are MNHEY and SMNVEV (reference sequence). This CDR3 has 13 amino acids. The CDR3 region is CASGWRGNQPQHF. The CDR3 nucleotides are TGTGCCAGCGGCTGGCGGGGGAATCAGCCCCAGCATTTT.